These T cell receptor beta chains were read from a single sample in a study of chemoradiotherapy in HPV16-positive cancers. Sequencing was performed with immunoSEQ multiplex PCR; in TCRdb, only in-frame clones are kept and a portion is missing. The data contain roughly 70,000 clones, about 88% of them seen just once; the ten biggest clones take up 4% to 4.5%. Sequencing was performed on blood, taken from a patient who underwent chemoradiotherapy. The receptors derive from a human donor with HPV-associated anogenital cancer. Each CDR3 is given with its conserved first and last residue. D genes are given only for firm matches. Clone size is not always given. Where it is, it says once, few, many or a class for expanded clones.

abundance,d_gene,j_gene,v_gene,CDR3nt,CDR3aa
-,TRBD1,TRBJ2-3,TRBV15,TGTGCCACCAGCAGGGAATACAGGGGGCGCGGGACAGATACGCAGTATTTT,CATSREYRGRGTDTQYF
-,-,TRBJ2-3,TRBV7-8,TGTGCCAGCAGCTCATGGACAGTGGTGACCACAGATACGCAGTATTTT,CASSSWTVVTTDTQYF
-,-,TRBJ2-2,TRBV6-1,TGTGCCAGCCTGGGAGCCGGGGAGCTGTTTTTT,CASLGAGELFF
-,-,TRBJ2-2,TRBV10-1,TGCGCCAGCAGTTCTAACACGGTCGCCGGGGAGCTGTTTTTT,CASSSNTVAGELFF
few,-,TRBJ1-1,TRBV9,TGTGCCAGCAGCGTAGGAGGGGGGACCACTGAAGCTTTCTTT,CASSVGGGTTEAFF
-,TRBD1,TRBJ2-3,TRBV7-3,TGTGCCACCCCGGGACAGAAATCCACAGATACGCAGTATTTT,CATPGQKSTDTQYF
-,TRBD1,TRBJ1-2,TRBV25-1,TGTGCCAGCAGTGAATGGGGACAGGGGGACTATGGCTACACCTTC,CASSEWGQGDYGYTF
once,TRBD1,TRBJ2-7,TRBV30,TGTGCTTGGACCCGACAGGGTCTCCACGAGCAGTACTTC,CAWTRQGLHEQYF
few,-,TRBJ2-7,TRBV7-9,TGTGCCAGCAGCCCGATCGAGCAGTACTTC,CASSPIEQYF
-,TRBD2,TRBJ2-5,TRBV7-3,TGTGCCAGCAGCCCGGGACTAGCGGGGGCCGGGGAGGCCCAGTACTTC,CASSPGLAGAGEAQYF
-,-,TRBJ2-3,TRBV7-9,TGTGCCAGCAGCCTTAATGCAGATACGCAGTATTTT,CASSLNADTQYF
-,-,TRBJ2-4,TRBV6-6,TGTGCCAGCAGCCCAGAACAGGGAGCCAAAAACATTCAGTACTTC,CASSPEQGAKNIQYF
-,-,TRBJ1-2,TRBV9,TGTGCCAGCAGCACGGCCGGGCCACCAGGAAGAAACTATGGCTACACCTTC,CASSTAGPPGRNYGYTF
-,-,TRBJ1-2,TRBV18,TGTGCCAGCTCACCGGATGCCATCTATGGCTACACCTTC,CASSPDAIYGYTF
-,-,TRBJ2-7,TRBV7-9,TGTGCCAGCAGCTTAGTTGGACAGCCCTACGAGCAGTACTTC,CASSLVGQPYEQYF
-,-,TRBJ2-4,TRBV5-1,TGCGCCAGCAGCTTGACAGGGAGACTCCTTGGGACCAAAAACATTCAGTACTTC,CASSLTGRLLGTKNIQYF
-,-,TRBJ1-1,TRBV11-2,TGTGCCAGCAGGGGTTTGGTCCGGGGCACTGAAGCTTTCTTT,CASRGLVRGTEAFF
-,TRBD2,TRBJ2-3,TRBV7-8,TGTGCCAGCAGCCAGGGAGGGGCTCGGGCAGATACGCAGTATTTT,CASSQGGARADTQYF
-,TRBD1,TRBJ2-4,TRBV28,TGTGCCAGCAGTCAATTGGACAGGGGCAACATTCAGTACTTC,CASSQLDRGNIQYF
-,-,TRBJ2-5,TRBV7-2,TGTGCCAGCAGCCTTAAAGAGACCCAGTACTTC,CASSLKETQYF
-,TRBD2,TRBJ2-7,TRBV11-3,TGTGCCAGCAGATATCCGGGACTAGCGGGATCCGAGCAGTACTTC,CASRYPGLAGSEQYF
-,TRBD1,TRBJ1-5,TRBV28,TGTGCCAGCATCAAAAGGAGGACAGGGGATTATAGGAGCAATCAGCCCCAGCATTTT,CASIKRRTGDYRSNQPQHF
-,TRBD1,TRBJ2-2,TRBV14,TGTGCCAGCAGCCGAAGAGGACAGGGGAACACCGGGGAGCTGTTTTTT,CASSRRGQGNTGELFF